These 26 T cell receptor beta chains were sequenced from one sample in a study of PD-1 blockade in mismatch repair-deficient tumors. Libraries were prepared by immunoSEQ multiplex PCR; TCRdb keeps only in-frame clonotypes and omits some of them. Of 9,000 to 10,000 clones listed, more than 80% are singletons. Sequencing used PBMCs, obtained 46 to 47 weeks after starting pembrolizumab. The receptors here all came from an adult with mismatch repair-deficient cancer.

The chain carries TRBV27 and TRBJ2-1; 9 nucleotides align to TRBD1. Trimming cost V 6 bases and J 7 bases; bases outside gene matches: 10. The length of the CDR3 is 15 residues. The germline V gene has CDR1 MNHEY and CDR2 SMNVEV (reference sequence). CDR3 bases: TGTGCCAGCAGCCCCCAGGGACAGGGTGTAAATGAGCAGTTCTTC. Translating it yields CASSPQGQGVNEQFF.

V and J are TRBV6-6 and TRBJ1-4; 9 bases match TRBD1. CDR1 is MNHNY, CDR2 SVGAGI, per germline (reference sequence). The CDR3 covers 14 residues. V shed 2 bases, J shed 7 bases, and the junction held 2 bases outside the gene matches. The chain's CDR3 is CASSYTGGFEKLFF. As DNA, the CDR3 is TGTGCCAGCAGTTACACAGGGGGCTTTGAAAAACTGTTTTTT.

DNA of the CDR3: TGTGCCAGCAGCTTAGTCCCGACTAGCGGGGGAGTCTACGAGCAGTACTTC. The encoded protein is CASSLVPTSGGVYEQYF. The rearrangement links TRBV11-3 to TRBJ2-7, with TRBD2 matching over 12 bases. The CDR3 is 17 residues long. Germline loops: CDR1 SGHNT, CDR2 YENEEA. J was trimmed by 3 bases and V by 1 base; bases with no gene match: 7.

This sequence joins TRBV7-9 and TRBJ1-1, with 7 bases matching TRBD1. This CDR3 is built from 13 residues. V lost 4 bases to trimming and J lost 7 bases; unmatched junction nucleotides: 6. Germline V CDR1 and CDR2: SEHNR, FQNEAQ (reference sequence). The CDR3 DNA is TGTGCCAGCAGCTCGACAGGGAAGGGTGAAGCTTTCTTT. It codes for CASSSTGKGEAFF.

This chain links TRBV7-2 with TRBJ2-1; TRBD2 is a possible D gene (6 bases). The CDR3 is made up of 15 amino acids. Trimming took off 1 base at V and 9 bases at J, with 16 bases between the two ends. The germline V gene encodes CDR1 SGHTA and CDR2 FQGNSA. The CDR3 spells CASSLEGLGPFEQFF. CDR3 in DNA: TGTGCCAGCAGCTTAGAGGGACTGGGTCCGTTTGAGCAGTTCTTC.

The rearrangement links TRBV4-2 to TRBJ2-5; D gene unclear. V lost 0 bases and J 7 bases, leaving 18 bases between the germline ends. Germline loops: CDR1 LGHNA, CDR2 YNFKEQ. The CDR3 is 16 amino acids. In DNA, the CDR3 is TGTGCCAGCAGCCAAGATGGCGGTAGACCCCGAGGGACCCAGTACTTC. It translates to CASSQDGGRPRGTQYF.

V is TRBV5-1 and J is TRBJ1-5; D uncertain. This CDR3 is built from 14 residues. Germline V gives CDR1 SGHRS, CDR2 YFSETQ. V lost 0 bases and J 11 bases, leaving 15 bases between the germline ends. CDR3 in amino acids: CASSLDDTSLAQHF. DNA of the CDR3: TGCGCCAGCAGCTTGGATGATACCTCACTAGCCCAGCATTTT.

The chain uses TRBV5-4 and TRBJ2-7; TRBD2 matches 9 bases. V shed 2 bases, J shed 5 bases, and the junction held 11 bases outside the gene matches. The CDR3 contains 16 residues. Germline CDR1 is SGHNT and CDR2 is YYREEE (reference sequence). CDR3 bases: TGTGCCAGCAGCTTCCTCCTAGCGGGATATGGTAACGAGCAGTACTTC. This sequence encodes CASSFLLAGYGNEQYF. Full variable domain (remainder filled in from reference TRBV5-4 and TRBJ2-7): ETGVTQSPTHLIKTRGQQVTLRCSSQSGHNTVSWYQQALGQGPQFIFQYYREEENGRGNFPPRFSGLQFPNYSSELNVNALELDDSALYLCASSFLLAGYGNEQYFGPGTRLTVT.

The chain carries TRBV28 and TRBJ1-3; a weak D match, TRBD1 (6 bases). The CDR3 spans 17 residues. The V end lost 6 bases, the J end lost 0 bases, and 18 bases lay between the germline ends. Per the germline V gene, CDR1 is MDHEN and CDR2 is SYDVKM. The CDR3 loop reads CASRPEGRGASGNTIYF. Here the CDR3 DNA reads TGTGCCAGCAGGCCCGAGGGCAGGGGTGCCTCTGGAAACACCATATATTTT.

This clone showed up just a few times. V is TRBV7-7 and J is TRBJ2-5; TRBD1 agrees at 8 bases. The J segment lost 3 bases and the V segment lost 9 bases, leaving 12 bases of the junction unmatched. CDR1 SSHAT and CDR2 FNYEAQ come from the germline V gene (reference sequence). The CDR3 consists of 15 residues. The CDR3 here is CASSGPSGGEETQYF. The CDR3 coding sequence is TGTGCCAGTTCCGGCCCATCAGGGGGCGAAGAGACCCAGTACTTC.

The chain joins TRBV28 to TRBJ2-1, with 9 bases aligning to TRBD1. Trimming removed 10 bases from V and 7 bases from J; junction bases left unmatched: 11. Germline CDR1 MDHEN, CDR2 SYDVKM. This CDR3 comprises 14 residues. Here the CDR3 DNA reads TGTGCCACCAACAGGGGGCGCTTGACGAATGAGCAGTTCTTC. As protein: CATNRGRLTNEQFF.

The CDR3 DNA reads as TGTGCCAGCAGCGAGAATTCCGGGACAGGGGGCAAGTTTAACACTGAAGCTTTCTTT. Amino acids: CASSENSGTGGKFNTEAFF. The chain recombines TRBV14 with TRBJ1-1; 12 bases agree with TRBD1. The J segment lost 2 bases and the V segment lost 5 bases, leaving 15 bases of the junction unmatched. This CDR3 spans 19 amino acids. CDR1 and CDR2 from the germline V gene are SGHDN and FVKESK.

This clone was detected a few times. The chain employs TRBV9 and TRBJ2-7; the D is unclear. From germline, CDR1 is SGDLS and CDR2 YYNGEE. V shed 0 bases and J shed 1 base, with 8 bases lying between them. The CDR3 is 14 amino acids. DNA of the CDR3: TGTGCCAGCAGCGTAGCTTCCAGTTCCTACGAGCAGTACTTC. As protein: CASSVASSSYEQYF. The variable domain in full, completed from reference TRBV9 and TRBJ2-7, reads DSGVTQTPKHLITATGQRVTLRCSPRSGDLSVYWYQQSLDQGLQFLIQYYNGEERAKGNILERFSAQQFPDLHSELNLSSLELGDSALYFCASSVASSSYEQYFGPGTRLTVT.

This sequence joins TRBV27 and TRBJ2-1; 10 bases match TRBD1. The CDR3 has 15 residues. Germline-derived CDR1 and CDR2 are MNHEY and SMNVEV (reference sequence). The ends lost 1 base at V and 5 bases at J; junction bases unmatched: 2. The CDR3 sequence: CASSLWTGGNNEQFF. In DNA, the CDR3 is TGTGCCAGCAGTTTATGGACAGGGGGAAACAATGAGCAGTTCTTC.

This clone came up once. The chain employs TRBV19 and TRBJ1-1; perhaps TRBD1 as D (6 bases). V was cut by 4 bases and J by 4 bases, with 10 bases left in between. Germline V gene sequence: CDR1 LNHDA, CDR2 SQIVND (reference sequence). The CDR3 sequence is 13 residues long. The chain's CDR3 is CASSKVRGTEAFF. The CDR3, as DNA: TGTGCCAGTAGTAAGGTCAGGGGCACTGAAGCTTTCTTT.

Only one count was recorded for this clone. J is TRBJ1-2 and V is TRBV5-1, with D maybe TRBD1 (6 bases). Germline assignment: CDR1 SGHRS and CDR2 YFSETQ. CDR3 length: 14 residues. The ends were cut back, 2 bases at V and 1 base at J, with 9 bases in the middle. The CDR3 nucleotides are TGCGCCAGCAGCTTTACGGACAGTAACTATGGCTACACCTTC. This gives the protein CASSFTDSNYGYTF.

A word on this clone: At the DNA level, this CDR3 is encoded by other sequences in the same sample as well. This sequence joins TRBV9 and TRBJ2-3; 7 positions match TRBD2. With V trimmed by 4 bases and J by 1 base, 12 bases remained unmatched. The CDR3 runs 17 residues. The V gene's germline CDR1 is SGDLS and CDR2 YYNGEE. CDR3 DNA: TGTGCCAGCAGCAGACTAGCCGCCCAGGGAGGCACAGATACGCAGTATTTT. Translated, it gives CASSRLAAQGGTDTQYF.

The chain has TRBV5-1 and TRBJ1-1; tentative D call: TRBD1 (6 bases). The length of the CDR3 is 14 residues. Trimming cost V 4 bases and J 4 bases, with 14 bases left between them. Germline V gene data show CDR1 as SGHRS and CDR2 as YFSETQ. The CDR3 loop is CASSIQGRGTEAFF. CDR3 nucleotides: TGCGCCAGCAGCATCCAGGGGAGAGGCACTGAAGCTTTCTTT.

This clone was seen only a few times. The genes are TRBV27 and TRBJ2-7; a weak D match, TRBD1 (6 bases). Germline assignment: CDR1 MNHEY and CDR2 SMNVEV (reference sequence). Deletions cut 2 bases from V and 3 bases from J, with 14 bases between. The CDR3 extends over 15 amino acids. Here the CDR3 DNA reads TGTGCCAGCAGTTTAGGCCAGGGGCCCTTCTACGAGCAGTACTTC. Protein: CASSLGQGPFYEQYF.

The chain carries TRBV19 and TRBJ2-1; 12 bases align to TRBD2. Germline lookup yields CDR1 LNHDA and CDR2 SQIVND (reference sequence). The J segment lost 7 bases and the V segment lost 3 bases, leaving 4 bases of the junction unmatched. This CDR3 has 15 amino acids. Here the CDR3 DNA reads TGTGCCAGTAGTATTCTAGCGGGAGGGCGAAATGAGCAGTTCTTC. Translated, it gives CASSILAGGRNEQFF.

This rearrangement joins TRBV4-2 to TRBJ2-5; D gene unclear. The germline V gene encodes CDR1 LGHNA and CDR2 YNFKEQ. This CDR3 has 13 residues. Trimming took off 3 bases at V and 5 bases at J, with 10 bases between the two ends. CDR3 loop: CASSHKVAETQYF. DNA for the CDR3: TGTGCCAGCAGCCACAAAGTGGCCGAGACCCAGTACTTC.

This rearrangement joins TRBV28 to TRBJ1-5; unclear D gene. Germline lookup yields CDR1 MDHEN and CDR2 SYDVKM. The V end lost 5 bases, the J end lost 9 bases, and 8 bases lay between the germline ends. The length of the CDR3 is 11 residues. This CDR3 is CASSVTRPQHF. In nucleotides, the CDR3 is TGTGCCAGCAGTGTAACAAGGCCCCAGCATTTT. Filled out from reference TRBV28 and TRBJ1-5, the complete variable domain reads DVKVTQSSRYLVKRTGEKVFLECVQDMDHENMFWYRQDPGLGLRLIYFSYDVKMKEKGDIPEGYSVSREKKERFSLILESASTNQTSMYLCASSVTRPQHFGDGTRLSIL.

The chain has TRBV7-9 and TRBJ2-7; 14 bases match TRBD2. Trimming removed 7 bases from V and 2 bases from J; junction bases left unmatched: 16. This CDR3 spans 19 amino acids. The germline CDR1 and CDR2 sequences are SEHNR and FQNEAQ (reference sequence). CDR3 sequence: CASTTGTGTSGSRTYEQYF. The CDR3 DNA is TGTGCCAGCACCACCGGGACCGGGACTAGCGGGAGTAGGACCTACGAGCAGTACTTC. Complete variable domain (other parts from reference TRBV7-9 and TRBJ2-7): DTGVSQNPRHKITKRGQNVTFRCDPISEHNRLYWYRQTLGQGPEFLTYFQNEAQLEKSRLLSDRFSAERPKGSFSTLEIQRTEQGDSAMYLCASTTGTGTSGSRTYEQYFGPGTRLTVT.

V gene TRBV2 combines with J gene TRBJ1-1, with 9 bases fitting TRBD1. Germline-derived CDR1 and CDR2 are SNHLY and FYNNEI. V lost 6 bases, J lost 3 bases, and 5 bases stayed unmatched. The CDR3 runs 14 residues. CDR3: CASRYGQGYTEAFF. The CDR3 nucleotides are TGTGCCAGCAGATATGGACAGGGGTACACTGAAGCTTTCTTT.

V is TRBV2 and J is TRBJ2-5; D is perhaps TRBD1 (5 bases). The germline V and J ends were trimmed by 10 bases and 2 bases, with 14 bases remaining between them. Germline CDR1 and CDR2: SNHLY and FYNNEI. The CDR3 has 13 amino acids. For the CDR3, the DNA is TGTGCCAACAAGCCCAGGGAACAAGAGACCCAGTACTTC. Its protein is CANKPREQETQYF.

J is TRBJ2-1 and V is TRBV12-5; 14 bases map to TRBD2. Per the germline V gene, CDR1 is LGHNT and CDR2 is FRNRAP. The CDR3 has 14 residues. V lost 8 bases, J lost 12 bases, and 9 bases stayed unmatched. The CDR3 region has the DNA TGTGCTAGTCGACTAGCGGGAGGGGTACGTGCGCAGTTCTTC. Amino acid sequence: CASRLAGGVRAQFF.